What follows are 27 T cell receptor beta chains derived from one specimen sequenced in a study of long-term antiretroviral therapy in people with HIV. Researchers ran immunoSEQ v3.0 at survey level. The assay was immunoSEQ multiplex PCR, and TCRdb's table has in-frame clones only and misses some. The table lists about 21,000 clones, approximately 84% of them singletons. The specimen comprised unsorted PBMCs, sampled 0.9 years after starting antiretroviral therapy. The receptors were sampled from a young man with HIV.

The chain employs TRBV28 and TRBJ2-7, with D possibly being TRBD1 (6 bases). The germline CDR1 and CDR2 sequences are MDHEN and SYDVKM. The CDR3 is 15 residues long. Trimming took off 7 bases at V and 5 bases at J, with 21 bases between the two ends. Here the CDR3 reads CASKGKGGHRDEQYF. CDR3 nucleotide sequence: TGTGCCAGCAAAGGGAAGGGCGGCCACAGGGACGAGCAGTACTTC.

V gene TRBV6-6 combines with J gene TRBJ2-2; 8 nucleotides match TRBD1. Trimming at V came to 2 bases and at J to 1 base, leaving 3 bases not matched to a gene. There are 16 residues in the CDR3. The germline gives CDR1 MNHNY, CDR2 SVGAGI (reference sequence). The CDR3 DNA follows: TGTGCCAGCAGTTACCAAGGACAGGGGAACACCGGGGAGCTGTTTTTT. This gives the protein CASSYQGQGNTGELFF.

The rearrangement joins TRBV5-6 to TRBJ2-7, with 8 bases identical to TRBD2. Unmatched junction bases numbered 11, after V lost 3 bases and J lost 6 bases. CDR1 is SGHDT and CDR2 is YYEEEE in the germline V gene. The CDR3 loop spans 15 amino acids. CDR3 DNA: TGTGCCAGCAGCTCGACGAAACGGGGGGGGCTCGAGCAGTACTTC. This sequence encodes CASSSTKRGGLEQYF. The full variable domain, its missing parts supplied by reference TRBV5-6 and TRBJ2-7, is DAGVTQSPTHLIKTRGQQVTLRCSPKSGHDTVSWYQQALGQGPQFIFQYYEEEERQRGNFPDRFSGHQFPNYSSELNVNALLLGDSALYLCASSSTKRGGLEQYFGPGTRLTVT.

The chain carries TRBV28 and TRBJ1-2; a possible D gene is TRBD1 (6 bases). Germline V gene sequence: CDR1 MDHEN, CDR2 SYDVKM. The CDR3 runs to 13 residues. Trimming left V 6 bases short and J 2 bases short, with 10 bases between. The CDR3 reads CASSQTGNYGYTF. CDR3 DNA: TGTGCCAGCAGCCAGACAGGAAACTATGGCTACACCTTC.

V is TRBV5-4 and J is TRBJ1-1, with D tentatively TRBD1 (5 bases). CDR3 length: 15 amino acids. V lost 4 bases and J 0 bases, leaving 13 bases between the germline ends. In germline, CDR1 is SGHNT, CDR2 YYREEE (reference sequence). CDR3 coding DNA: TGTGCCAGCAGCCCTTTGACAGCGATGAACACTGAAGCTTTCTTT. Residues: CASSPLTAMNTEAFF.

CDR3 DNA: TGTGCCATCAGCACAGGGTCAGATACGCAGTATTTT. It specifies CAISTGSDTQYF. The gene calls are TRBV10-3 and TRBJ2-3; weak D call: TRBD1 (6 bases). The CDR3 covers 12 residues. Trimming took off 6 bases at V and 4 bases at J, with 8 bases between the two ends. The germline gives CDR1 ENHRY, CDR2 SYGVKD.

The chain joins TRBV7-9 to TRBJ2-2; D possibly corresponds to TRBD2 (5 bases). This CDR3 contains 14 residues. Germline CDR1 and CDR2: SEHNR and FQNEAQ (reference sequence). Trimming stripped 3 bases from V and 1 base from J, with 6 bases between. Here the CDR3 reads CASSLRENTGELFF. DNA of the CDR3: TGTGCCAGCAGCTTGAGGGAGAACACCGGGGAGCTGTTTTTT.

The chain uses TRBV25-1 and TRBJ2-1; D gene ambiguous. The CDR3 sequence is 14 residues long. Trimming cost V 5 bases and J 2 bases, with 10 bases left between them. Germline V gene sequence: CDR1 MGHDK, CDR2 SYGVNS. DNA for the CDR3: TGTGCCAGCAGTCAGAATGGACCCTACAATGAGCAGTTCTTC. This gives the protein CASSQNGPYNEQFF.

The rearrangement links TRBV5-1 to TRBJ1-1, with D unclear. Germline CDR1 reads SGHRS; CDR2 reads YFSETQ. Trimming stripped 0 bases from V and 0 bases from J, with 3 bases between. The CDR3 covers 13 residues. CDR3: CASSLGLNTEAFF. The CDR3 DNA reads TGCGCCAGCAGCTTGGGGTTGAACACTGAAGCTTTCTTT.

The V and J genes are TRBV19 and TRBJ2-5, with TRBD1 as a possible D gene (6 bases). Between the trimmed V and J ends, which lost 4 bases and 5 bases, there was a span of 17 bases. Germline V gene lookup returns CDR1 LNHDA and CDR2 SQIVND (reference sequence). CDR3 size: 15 residues. CDR3 nucleotides: TGTGCCAGTAGTACCCTAATACAGGGTCCGGAGACCCAGTACTTC. It encodes CASSTLIQGPETQYF.

This clone is labeled as medium-sized (0.01 to 0.1%). The identical CDR3 is also encoded by other nucleotide sequences in the sample. The V gene is TRBV7-6, the J gene TRBJ2-7; D gene unclear. Trimming removed 1 base at V and 3 bases at J, with 7 bases between. Germline CDR1 SGHVS, CDR2 FNYEAQ. CDR3 length equals 13 residues. The CDR3 region is CASSLGPNYEQYV. Here the CDR3 DNA reads TGTGCCAGCAGCTTAGGGCCCAACTACGAGCAGTACGTC.

The chain carries TRBV7-9 and TRBJ2-3; D possibly corresponds to TRBD2 (6 bases). Germline V gene sequence: CDR1 SEHNR, CDR2 FQNEAQ (reference sequence). The CDR3 covers 18 residues. With 5 bases removed from V and 3 bases from J, the gap between germline ends came to 24 bases. CDR3 region: CASSPTSGGYGTTDTQYF. The DNA for the CDR3 is TGTGCCAGCAGCCCCACTTCCGGGGGATACGGGACGACAGATACGCAGTATTTT.

This clone was counted between two and nine times. CDR3 sequence: CASSLWSGYTGNTIYF. Here the CDR3 DNA reads TGTGCCAGCAGTTTATGGTCAGGTTACACTGGAAACACCATATATTTT. The chain joins TRBV28 to TRBJ1-3; no firm D call. The CDR3 extends over 16 amino acids. V lost 0 bases to trimming and J lost 2 bases, with 11 bases between them. From germline, CDR1 is MDHEN and CDR2 SYDVKM.

The chain couples TRBV19 to TRBJ2-7; a weak D match, TRBD2 (7 bases). Between the trimmed V and J ends, which lost 3 bases and 2 bases, there was a span of 11 bases. Per germline, CDR1 LNHDA and CDR2 SQIVND (reference sequence). This CDR3 is built from 14 residues. DNA for the CDR3: TGTGCCAGTAGTATTGGGGGGGGCACCTACGAGCAGTACTTC. Protein: CASSIGGGTYEQYF.

The genes are TRBV4-2 and TRBJ2-1, with TRBD2 matching over 7 bases. The germline V gene has CDR1 LGHNA and CDR2 YNFKEQ. V dropped 2 bases and J dropped 2; count of bases not matched to a gene: 12. This CDR3 is 18 amino acids long. The DNA of the CDR3 is TGTGCCAGCAGCCAACTGGCCCTACTAGCGACGGCCTACAATGAGCAGTTCTTC. Its translation is CASSQLALLATAYNEQFF.

V usage is TRBV7-6 and J usage is TRBJ2-7, with 8 bases matching TRBD2. Per germline, CDR1 SGHVS and CDR2 FNYEAQ. The V gene end was trimmed by 4 bases and the J gene end by 3 bases; junction bases not matched to a gene: 5. The CDR3 extends over 14 amino acids. The CDR3 nucleotides are TGTGCCAGCAGCTCGGGGGGGGGATACTACGAGCAGTACGTC. Translation: CASSSGGGYYEQYV.

This chain links TRBV19 with TRBJ1-1, with 7 positions matching TRBD1. Germline V lookup: CDR1 LNHDA, CDR2 SQIVND (reference sequence). The ends lost 5 bases at V and 7 bases at J; junction bases unmatched: 16. The CDR3 has 16 amino acids. The CDR3 here is CASSYSPDRMENEAFF. For the CDR3, the DNA is TGTGCCAGTAGTTACAGCCCGGACAGGATGGAGAATGAAGCTTTCTTT.

DNA for the CDR3: TGTGCCAGCAGTGCTCAGGGGAGGAACTCCTATAATTCACCCCTCCACTTT. This sequence encodes CASSAQGRNSYNSPLHF. The rearrangement links TRBV2 to TRBJ1-6; a possible D gene is TRBD1 (6 bases). Trimming stripped 4 bases from V and 0 bases from J, with 13 bases between. The CDR3 consists of 17 residues. The germline gives CDR1 SNHLY, CDR2 FYNNEI.

This rearrangement joins TRBV2 to TRBJ1-1; no definite D call. V was pared by 7 bases and J by 12 bases, with 12 bases between. The CDR3 sequence is 10 residues long. Looked up from germline, CDR1 is SNHLY and CDR2 is FYNNEI. CDR3 in DNA: TGTGCCAGCATCCCCGGGAAGACTTTCTTT. Translation gives CASIPGKTFF. Together with reference TRBV2 and TRBJ1-1, the CDR3 gives the full variable domain: EPEVTQTPSHQVTQMGQEVILRCVPISNHLYFYWYRQILGQKVEFLVSFYNNEISEKSEIFDDQFSVERPDGSNFTLKIRSTKLEDSAMYFCASIPGKTFFGQGTRLTVV.

The V gene is TRBV5-1, the J gene TRBJ2-5, with 9 bases that match TRBD1. V lost 4 bases to trimming and J lost 2 bases; unmatched junction nucleotides: 3. The CDR3 totals 14 residues. Germline V gene sequence: CDR1 SGHRS, CDR2 YFSETQ. This chain's CDR3 is CASSLGQGQETQYF. The CDR3 DNA follows: TGCGCCAGCAGCCTTGGACAGGGGCAAGAGACCCAGTACTTC.

The chain recombines TRBV12-5 with TRBJ1-2; 12 bases match TRBD1. This CDR3 is built from 14 residues. V trimming: 5 bases; J trimming: 7 bases; junction bases outside the gene matches: 5. Germline values: CDR1 LGHNT, CDR2 FRNRAP. Here the CDR3 reads CASGPGQGASGYTF. CDR3 coding DNA: TGTGCTAGTGGTCCGGGACAGGGGGCTTCTGGCTACACCTTC.

The chain couples TRBV29-1 to TRBJ2-1, with 8 bases fitting TRBD1. Germline V gene data show CDR1 as SQVTM and CDR2 as ANQGSEA. CDR3 length: 14 residues. J lost 8 bases, V lost 6 bases, and 12 bases had no gene match. The CDR3 sequence is CSVVTRTGKHEQFF. The CDR3 region has the DNA TGCAGCGTGGTAACGAGGACAGGGAAGCATGAGCAGTTCTTC.

This CDR3 reads CARGGSGANVLTF. The DNA of the CDR3 is TGTGCCAGGGGGGGTTCTGGGGCCAACGTCCTGACTTTC. The V gene is TRBV7-9, the J gene TRBJ2-6; possible D gene TRBD2, 6 bases. The germline V gene has CDR1 SEHNR and CDR2 FQNEAQ (reference sequence). This CDR3 is built from 13 residues. Trimming pared 9 bases from V and 1 base from J, leaving 7 bases between.

The chain has TRBV15 and TRBJ1-1; a weak D match, TRBD1 (5 bases). Germline-derived CDR1 and CDR2 are LNHNV and YYDKDF (reference sequence). The CDR3 is 18 residues long. V was trimmed by 1 base and J by 0 bases, leaving 18 bases between them. CDR3 sequence (DNA): TGTGCCACCAGCAGAGGGGGACTCCGGGGAGGCATGAACACTGAAGCTTTCTTT. Translated: CATSRGGLRGGMNTEAFF.

DNA of the CDR3: TGTGCCAGCAGCGTGGACAGTTACAATGAGCAGTTCTTC. Amino acid sequence: CASSVDSYNEQFF. The rearrangement joins TRBV5-4 to TRBJ2-1, with D possibly matching TRBD1 (6 bases). Germline loops: CDR1 SGHNT, CDR2 YYREEE (reference sequence). This CDR3 has 13 residues. V was clipped by 4 bases and J by 4 bases, with 9 bases between them.

The DNA for the CDR3 is TGTGCCAGCAGCTTCATTAGCGGGGGGGCCGGAGATACGCAGTATTTT. This codes for CASSFISGGAGDTQYF. V is TRBV7-3 and J is TRBJ2-3; TRBD2 aligns across 11 bases. V dropped 3 bases and J dropped 5; count of bases not matched to a gene: 7. Germline CDR1 and CDR2: SGHTA and FQGTGA. There are 16 residues in the CDR3.

This chain uses TRBV7-9 with TRBJ2-5, with D perhaps matching TRBD2 (6 bases). Trimming removed 4 bases at V and 6 bases at J, with 9 bases between. There are 12 residues in the CDR3. CDR1 is SEHNR and CDR2 is FQNEAQ in the germline V gene (reference sequence). CDR3 protein: CASSWGLQTQYF. CDR3 sequence (DNA): TGTGCCAGCAGCTGGGGACTTCAGACCCAGTACTTC.